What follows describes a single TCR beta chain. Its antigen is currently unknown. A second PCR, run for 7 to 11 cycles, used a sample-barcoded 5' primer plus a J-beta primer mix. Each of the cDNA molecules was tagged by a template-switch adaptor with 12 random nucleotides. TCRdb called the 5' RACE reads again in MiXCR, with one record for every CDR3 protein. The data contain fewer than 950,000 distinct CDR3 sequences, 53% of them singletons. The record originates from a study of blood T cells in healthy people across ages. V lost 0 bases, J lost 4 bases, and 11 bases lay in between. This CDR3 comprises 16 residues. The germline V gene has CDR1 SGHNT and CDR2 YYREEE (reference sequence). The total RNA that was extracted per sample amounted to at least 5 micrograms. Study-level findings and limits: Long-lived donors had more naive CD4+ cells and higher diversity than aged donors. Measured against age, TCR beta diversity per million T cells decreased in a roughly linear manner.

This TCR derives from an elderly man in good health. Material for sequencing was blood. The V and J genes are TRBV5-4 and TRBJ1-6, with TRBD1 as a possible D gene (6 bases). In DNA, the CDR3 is TGTGCCAGCAGCTTGGCGGGGACAAGTTATAATTCACCCCTCCACTTT. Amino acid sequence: CASSLAGTSYNSPLHF.